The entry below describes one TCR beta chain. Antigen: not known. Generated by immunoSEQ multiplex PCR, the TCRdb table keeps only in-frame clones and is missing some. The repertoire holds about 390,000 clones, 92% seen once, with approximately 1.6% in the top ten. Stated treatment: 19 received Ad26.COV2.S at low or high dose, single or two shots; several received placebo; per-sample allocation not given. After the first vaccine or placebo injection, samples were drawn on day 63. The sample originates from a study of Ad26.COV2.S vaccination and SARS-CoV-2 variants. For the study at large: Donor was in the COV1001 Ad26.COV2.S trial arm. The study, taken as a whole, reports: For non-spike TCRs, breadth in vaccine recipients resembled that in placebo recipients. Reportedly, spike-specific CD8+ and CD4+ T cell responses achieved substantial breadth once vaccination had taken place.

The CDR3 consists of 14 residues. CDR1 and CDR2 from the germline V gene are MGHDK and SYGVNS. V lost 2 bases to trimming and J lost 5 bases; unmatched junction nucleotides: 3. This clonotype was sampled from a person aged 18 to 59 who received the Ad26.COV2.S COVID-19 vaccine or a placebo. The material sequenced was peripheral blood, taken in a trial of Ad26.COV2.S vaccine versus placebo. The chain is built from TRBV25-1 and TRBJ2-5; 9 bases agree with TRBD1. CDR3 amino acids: CASSELGQGETQYF. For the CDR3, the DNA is TGTGCCAGCAGTGAACTCGGACAGGGGGAGACCCAGTACTTC.